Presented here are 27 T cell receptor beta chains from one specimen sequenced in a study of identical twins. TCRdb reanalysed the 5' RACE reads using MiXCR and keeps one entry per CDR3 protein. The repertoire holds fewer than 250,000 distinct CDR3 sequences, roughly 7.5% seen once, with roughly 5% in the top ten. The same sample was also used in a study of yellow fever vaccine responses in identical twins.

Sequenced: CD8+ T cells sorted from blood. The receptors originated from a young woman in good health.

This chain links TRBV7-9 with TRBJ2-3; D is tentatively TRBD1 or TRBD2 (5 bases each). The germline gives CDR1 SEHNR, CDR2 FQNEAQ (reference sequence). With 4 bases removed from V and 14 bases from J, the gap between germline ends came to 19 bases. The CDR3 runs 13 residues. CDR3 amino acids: CASSSAGTFIGYF. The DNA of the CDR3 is TGTGCCAGCAGCTCCGCCGGGACCTTCATAGGGTATTTT.

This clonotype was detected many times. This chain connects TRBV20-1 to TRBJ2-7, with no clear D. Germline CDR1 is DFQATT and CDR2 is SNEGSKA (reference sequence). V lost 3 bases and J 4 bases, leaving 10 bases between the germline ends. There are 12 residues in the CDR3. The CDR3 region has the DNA TGCAGTGCTAGGCACCTAGGGTACGAGCAGTACTTC. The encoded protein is CSARHLGYEQYF.

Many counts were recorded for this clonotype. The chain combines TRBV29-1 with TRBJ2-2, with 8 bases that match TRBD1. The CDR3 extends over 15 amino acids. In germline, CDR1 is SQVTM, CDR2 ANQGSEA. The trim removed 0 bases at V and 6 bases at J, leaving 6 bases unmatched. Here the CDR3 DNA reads TGCAGCGTTGAAGACCCCGGGACAGGCCCCGGGGAGCTGTTTTTT. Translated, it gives CSVEDPGTGPGELFF.

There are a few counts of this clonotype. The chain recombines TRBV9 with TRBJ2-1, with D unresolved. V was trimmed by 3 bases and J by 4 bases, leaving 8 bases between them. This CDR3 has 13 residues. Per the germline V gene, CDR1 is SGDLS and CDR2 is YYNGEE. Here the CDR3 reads CASSAYKYNEQFF. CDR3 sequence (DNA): TGTGCCAGCAGCGCATACAAGTACAATGAGCAGTTCTTC.

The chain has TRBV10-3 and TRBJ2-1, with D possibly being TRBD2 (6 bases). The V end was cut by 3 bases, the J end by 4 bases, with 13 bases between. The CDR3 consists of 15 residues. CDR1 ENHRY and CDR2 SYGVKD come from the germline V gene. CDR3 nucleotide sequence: TGTGCCATCAGTGAAGCGGAGCGGGCTTACAATGAGCAGTTCTTC. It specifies CAISEAERAYNEQFF.

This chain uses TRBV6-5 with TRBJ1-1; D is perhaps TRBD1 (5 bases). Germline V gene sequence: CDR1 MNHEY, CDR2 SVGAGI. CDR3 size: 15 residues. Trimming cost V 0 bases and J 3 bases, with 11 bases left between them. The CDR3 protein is CASSYSSVGDTEAFF. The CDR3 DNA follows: TGTGCCAGCAGTTACTCTTCCGTGGGGGACACTGAAGCTTTCTTT.

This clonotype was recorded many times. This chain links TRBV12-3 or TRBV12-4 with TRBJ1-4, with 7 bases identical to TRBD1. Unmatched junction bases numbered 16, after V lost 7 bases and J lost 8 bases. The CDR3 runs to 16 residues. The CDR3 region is CASKPKEGAEIEKLFF. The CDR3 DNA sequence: TGTGCCAGCAAACCGAAGGAGGGGGCCGAAATCGAAAAACTGTTTTTT.

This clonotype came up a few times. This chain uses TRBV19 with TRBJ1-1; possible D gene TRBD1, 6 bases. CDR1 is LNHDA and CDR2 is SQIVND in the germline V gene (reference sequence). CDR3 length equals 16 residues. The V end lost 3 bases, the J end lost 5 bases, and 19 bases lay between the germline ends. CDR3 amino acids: CASSIGEWKGGTEAFF. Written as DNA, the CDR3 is TGTGCCAGTAGTATCGGCGAGTGGAAAGGGGGGACTGAAGCTTTCTTT.

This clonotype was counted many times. DNA for the CDR3: TGCGCCAGCAGCGACAGGGTAGGGACAGATACGCAGTATTTT. It is translated as CASSDRVGTDTQYF. This chain links TRBV4-1 with TRBJ2-3; 7 bases match TRBD1. The germline V gene has CDR1 MGHRA and CDR2 YSYEKL. Losses at the gene ends were 5 bases for V and 3 bases for J; bases not matched to a gene: 5. The CDR3 is 14 amino acids.

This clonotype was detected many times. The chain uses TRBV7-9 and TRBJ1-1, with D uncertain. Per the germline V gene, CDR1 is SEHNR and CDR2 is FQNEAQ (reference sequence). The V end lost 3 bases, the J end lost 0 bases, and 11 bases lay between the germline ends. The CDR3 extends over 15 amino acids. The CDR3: CASSFGSIMNTEAFF. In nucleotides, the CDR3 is TGTGCCAGCAGCTTCGGCAGTATTATGAACACTGAAGCTTTCTTT. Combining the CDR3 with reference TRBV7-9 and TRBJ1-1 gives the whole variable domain DTGVSQNPRHKITKRGQNVTFRCDPISEHNRLYWYRQTLGQGPEFLTYFQNEAQLEKSRLLSDRFSAERPKGSFSTLEIQRTEQGDSAMYLCASSFGSIMNTEAFFGQGTRLTVV.

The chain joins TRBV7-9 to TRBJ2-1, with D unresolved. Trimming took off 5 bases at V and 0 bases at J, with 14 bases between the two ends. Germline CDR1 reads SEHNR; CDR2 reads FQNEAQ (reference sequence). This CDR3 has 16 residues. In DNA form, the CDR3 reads TGTGCCAGCAGCCTCGGACCCTCGAGCTCCTACAATGAGCAGTTCTTC. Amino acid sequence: CASSLGPSSSYNEQFF.

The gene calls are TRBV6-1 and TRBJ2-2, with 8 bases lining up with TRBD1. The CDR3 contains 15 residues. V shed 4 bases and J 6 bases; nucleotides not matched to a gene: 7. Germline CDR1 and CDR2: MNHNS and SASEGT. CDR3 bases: TGTGCCAGCAGTGGGGTGGGGACAGGTGCCGGGGAGCTGTTTTTT. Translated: CASSGVGTGAGELFF.

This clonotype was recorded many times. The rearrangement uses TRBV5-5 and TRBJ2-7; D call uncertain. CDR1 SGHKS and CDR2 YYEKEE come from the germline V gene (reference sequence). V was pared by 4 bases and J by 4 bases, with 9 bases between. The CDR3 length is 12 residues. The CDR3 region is CASSHEFYEQYF. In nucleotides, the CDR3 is TGTGCCAGCAGCCATGAGTTTTACGAGCAGTACTTC.

The DNA for the CDR3 is TGTGCCAGCAGTTTATTTCCAGGTACCGTACGGGCTAAACAGCCCCAGCATTTT. Amino acid sequence: CASSLFPGTVRAKQPQHF. The chain uses TRBV28 and TRBJ1-5, with no clear D. Germline V gene lookup returns CDR1 MDHEN and CDR2 SYDVKM. The length of the CDR3 is 18 residues. V was trimmed by 1 base and J by 7 bases, leaving 23 bases between them.

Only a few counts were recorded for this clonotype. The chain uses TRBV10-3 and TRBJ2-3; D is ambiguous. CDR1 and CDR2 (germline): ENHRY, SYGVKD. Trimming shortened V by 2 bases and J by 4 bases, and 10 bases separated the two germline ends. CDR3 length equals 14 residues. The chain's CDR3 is CAISEESEADTQYF. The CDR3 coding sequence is TGTGCCATCAGTGAGGAGAGTGAAGCAGATACGCAGTATTTT.

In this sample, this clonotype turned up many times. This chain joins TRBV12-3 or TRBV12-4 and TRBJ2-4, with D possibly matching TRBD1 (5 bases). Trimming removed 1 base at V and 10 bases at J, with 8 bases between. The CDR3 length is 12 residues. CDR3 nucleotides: TGTGCCAGCAGTTTAGACAGGAGAATTCAGTACTTC. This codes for CASSLDRRIQYF.

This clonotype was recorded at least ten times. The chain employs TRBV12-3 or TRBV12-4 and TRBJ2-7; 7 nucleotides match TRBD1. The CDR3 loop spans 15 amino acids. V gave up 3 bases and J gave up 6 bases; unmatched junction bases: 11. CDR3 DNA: TGTGCCAGCAGTTTTGGAGACAGGGCTTTTTGCGAGCAGTACTTC. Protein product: CASSFGDRAFCEQYF.

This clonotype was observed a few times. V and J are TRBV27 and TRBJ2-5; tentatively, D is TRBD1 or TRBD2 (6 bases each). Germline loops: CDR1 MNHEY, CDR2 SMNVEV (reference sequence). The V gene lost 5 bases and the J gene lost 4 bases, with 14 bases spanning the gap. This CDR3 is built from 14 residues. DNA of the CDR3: TGTGCCAGCAGTACCTGGGGGGCGGGAGAGACCCAGTACTTC. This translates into CASSTWGAGETQYF.

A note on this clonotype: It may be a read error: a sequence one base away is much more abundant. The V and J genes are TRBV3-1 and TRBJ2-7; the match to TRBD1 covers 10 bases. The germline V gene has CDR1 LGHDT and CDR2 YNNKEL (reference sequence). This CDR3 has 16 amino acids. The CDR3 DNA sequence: TGTGCCAGCAGCCAAGGGGGGACAGGGGATCCCTACGGGCAGTACTTC. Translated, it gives CASSQGGTGDPYGQYF.

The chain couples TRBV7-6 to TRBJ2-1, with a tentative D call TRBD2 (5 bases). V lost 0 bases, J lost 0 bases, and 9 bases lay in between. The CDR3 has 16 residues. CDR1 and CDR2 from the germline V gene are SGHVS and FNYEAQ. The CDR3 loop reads CASSLARADSYNEQFF. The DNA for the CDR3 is TGTGCCAGCAGCTTAGCCCGAGCGGACTCCTACAATGAGCAGTTCTTC.

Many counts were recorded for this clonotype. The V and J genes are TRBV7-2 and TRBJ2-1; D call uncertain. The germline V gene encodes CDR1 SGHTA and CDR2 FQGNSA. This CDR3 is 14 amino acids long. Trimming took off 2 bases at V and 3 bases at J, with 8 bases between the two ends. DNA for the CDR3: TGTGCCAGCAGCTTACGGCGGAGCTACAATGAGCAGTTCTTC. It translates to CASSLRRSYNEQFF. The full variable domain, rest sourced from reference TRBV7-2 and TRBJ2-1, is GAGVSQSPSNKVTEKGKDVELRCDPISGHTALYWYRQSLGQGLEFLIYFQGNSAPDKSGLPSDRFSAERTGGSVSTLTIQRTQQEDSAVYLCASSLRRSYNEQFFGPGTRLTVL.

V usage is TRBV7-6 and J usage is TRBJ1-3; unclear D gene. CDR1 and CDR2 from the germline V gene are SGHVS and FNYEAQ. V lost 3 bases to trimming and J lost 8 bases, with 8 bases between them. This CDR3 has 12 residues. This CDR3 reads CASSLEGDTIYF. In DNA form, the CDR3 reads TGTGCCAGCAGCTTGGAAGGTGACACCATATATTTT.

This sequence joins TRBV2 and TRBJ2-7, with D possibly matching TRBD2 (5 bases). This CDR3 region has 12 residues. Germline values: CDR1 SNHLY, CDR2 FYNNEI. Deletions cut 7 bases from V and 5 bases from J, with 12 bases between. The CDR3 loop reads CASTPAAHEQYF. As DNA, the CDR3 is TGTGCCAGCACCCCAGCGGCCCACGAGCAGTACTTC. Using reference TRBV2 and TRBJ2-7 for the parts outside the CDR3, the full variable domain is EPEVTQTPSHQVTQMGQEVILRCVPISNHLYFYWYRQILGQKVEFLVSFYNNEISEKSEIFDDQFSVERPDGSNFTLKIRSTKLEDSAMYFCASTPAAHEQYFGPGTRLTVT.

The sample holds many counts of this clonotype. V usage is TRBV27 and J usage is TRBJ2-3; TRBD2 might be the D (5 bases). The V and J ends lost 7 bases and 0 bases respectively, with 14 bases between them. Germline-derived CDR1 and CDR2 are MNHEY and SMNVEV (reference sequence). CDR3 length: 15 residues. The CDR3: CASTSGIHSTDTQYF. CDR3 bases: TGTGCCAGCACCTCCGGGATACATAGCACAGATACGCAGTATTTT.

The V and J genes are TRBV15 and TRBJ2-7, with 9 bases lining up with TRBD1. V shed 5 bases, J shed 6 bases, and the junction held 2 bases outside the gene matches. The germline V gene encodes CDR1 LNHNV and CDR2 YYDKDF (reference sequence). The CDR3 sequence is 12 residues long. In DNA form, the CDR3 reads TGTGCCACCAGCCAGGACAGGGGCGAGCAGTACTTC. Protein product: CATSQDRGEQYF.

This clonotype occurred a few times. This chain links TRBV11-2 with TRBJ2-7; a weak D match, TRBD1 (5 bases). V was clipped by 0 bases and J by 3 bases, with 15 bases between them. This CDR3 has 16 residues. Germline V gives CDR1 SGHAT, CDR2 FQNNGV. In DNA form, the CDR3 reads TGTGCCAGCAGCTTAGATAAGGGGCGATCTCGCTACGAGCAGTACGTC. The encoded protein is CASSLDKGRSRYEQYV.

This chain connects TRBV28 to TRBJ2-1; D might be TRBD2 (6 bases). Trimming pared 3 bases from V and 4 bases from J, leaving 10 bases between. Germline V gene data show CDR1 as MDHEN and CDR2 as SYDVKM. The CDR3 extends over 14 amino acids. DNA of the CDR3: TGTGCCAGCAGTTTTCTCGGGGGTTACAATGAGCAGTTCTTC. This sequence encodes CASSFLGGYNEQFF.